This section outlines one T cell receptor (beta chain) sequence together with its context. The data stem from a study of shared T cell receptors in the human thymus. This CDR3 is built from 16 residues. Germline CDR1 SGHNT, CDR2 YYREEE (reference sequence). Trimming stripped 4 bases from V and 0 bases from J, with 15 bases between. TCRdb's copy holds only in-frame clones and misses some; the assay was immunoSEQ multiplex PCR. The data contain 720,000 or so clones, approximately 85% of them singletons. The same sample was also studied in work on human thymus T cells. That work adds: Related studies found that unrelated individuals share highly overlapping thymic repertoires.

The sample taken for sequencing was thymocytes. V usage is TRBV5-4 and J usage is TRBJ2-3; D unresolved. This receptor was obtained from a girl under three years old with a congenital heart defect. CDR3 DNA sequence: TGTGCCAGCAGCCTATGCGTTGGTGCTAGCACAGATACGCAGTATTTT. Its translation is CASSLCVGASTDTQYF.